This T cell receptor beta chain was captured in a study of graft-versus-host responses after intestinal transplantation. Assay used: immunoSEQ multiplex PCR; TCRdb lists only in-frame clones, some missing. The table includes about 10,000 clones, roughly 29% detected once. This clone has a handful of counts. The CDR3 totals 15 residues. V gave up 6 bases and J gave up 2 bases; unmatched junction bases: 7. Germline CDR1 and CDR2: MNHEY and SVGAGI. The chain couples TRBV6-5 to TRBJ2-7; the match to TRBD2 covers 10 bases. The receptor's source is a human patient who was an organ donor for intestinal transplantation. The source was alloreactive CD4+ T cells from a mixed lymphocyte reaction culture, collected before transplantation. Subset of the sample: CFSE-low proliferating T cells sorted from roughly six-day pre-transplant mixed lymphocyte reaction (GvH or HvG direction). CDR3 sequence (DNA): TGTGCCAGCAGGTTAAAGCTAGCGGGGGCCTACGAGCAGTACTTC. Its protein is CASRLKLAGAYEQYF.